A selection of T cell receptor beta chains follows, all from one sample in a study of OX40 agonist ivuxolimab in advanced cancers. Data came from immunoSEQ multiplex PCR; TCRdb stores just in-frame clones and leaves some out. The table shows some 74,000 clones, with about 85% occurring only once. The sample consisted of CD4+ or CD8+ T cells sorted from blood, taken in a trial of the OX40 agonist ivuxolimab. The receptors stem from an adult with an advanced solid tumor such as melanoma, head and neck, liver or kidney cancer. CDR3s include the opening cysteine and the closing phenylalanine or tryptophan. The order of the fields is CDR3 length, V gene, D gene, J gene, clone size, CDR3 protein, CDR3 DNA. D genes are given only for firm matches. Only part of the rows carry a size: once, few, many, or a class if the clone is expanded.

>13|TRBV19|NA|TRBJ1-3|NA
CASIAGEQHTIYF
TGTGCCAGTATCGCAGGGGAGCAACACACCATATATTTT
>13|TRBV12-5|NA|TRBJ2-2|NA
CASGSSGVRELFF
TGTGCTAGTGGCTCCAGCGGCGTCCGGGAGCTGTTTTTT
>13|TRBV27|TRBD2|TRBJ2-5|NA
CASGTSAQETQYF
TGTGCCAGCGGGACTAGCGCGCAAGAGACCCAGTACTTC
>15|TRBV4-3|NA|TRBJ2-7|once
CASSQDPGQTYEQYF
TGCGCCAGCAGCCAAGATCCCGGACAAACCTACGAGCAGTACTTC
>13|TRBV6-5|NA|TRBJ2-2|NA
CASTNLGTGELFF
TGTGCCAGCACAAACCTAGGAACCGGGGAGCTGTTTTTT
>15|TRBV28|TRBD2|TRBJ2-1|few
CASRLAGGSLDEQFF
TGTGCCAGCAGACTGGCAGGCGGGAGTCTGGATGAGCAGTTCTTC
>12|TRBV30|TRBD1|TRBJ1-2|few
CAWGDRAYGYTF
TGTGCCTGGGGGGACAGGGCCTATGGCTACACCTTC
>14|TRBV11-2|TRBD1|TRBJ2-1|NA
CASSLNTGVNEQFF
TGTGCCAGCAGCCTTAATACAGGGGTCAATGAGCAGTTCTTC
>15|TRBV27|TRBD2|TRBJ2-1|NA
CASIPLAGMYNEQFF
TGTGCCAGCATACCCCTAGCGGGGATGTACAATGAGCAGTTCTTC
>16|TRBV5-1|TRBD2|TRBJ2-7|NA
CASSLGLAESSYEQYF
TGCGCCAGCAGCCTAGGACTAGCGGAGAGCTCCTACGAGCAGTACTTC
>14|TRBV18|NA|TRBJ1-1|NA
CASSHRDRVDEAFF
TGTGCCAGCTCCCACCGAGACAGAGTAGATGAAGCTTTCTTT